The 2 T cell receptor beta chains reported below all come from one sample, sequenced in a study of molecular identifiers for immune sequencing clone quantification. TCRdb independently ran MiXCR on the PCR reads; one entry per CDR3 protein. The repertoire holds about 330,000 distinct CDR3 sequences, with 24% as singletons. Sequenced: naive CD8+ T cells from blood, with Jurkat cell RNA spiked in. Stated subset: FACS-sorted CD8+CD4-CCR7+CD45RA+ naive T cells. These receptors all stem from a human donor in good health. Some libraries in this study had Jurkat cell RNA spiked in.

This clonotype was seen many times. This chain connects TRBV2 to TRBJ2-5; 10 bases line up with TRBD2. J was trimmed by 5 bases and V by 1 base; bases with no gene match: 13. This CDR3 region has 18 residues. The germline V gene encodes CDR1 SNHLY and CDR2 FYNNEI. CDR3 amino acids: CASSEVASGGLALETQYF. CDR3 in DNA: TGTGCCAGCAGTGAAGTGGCTAGCGGGGGCCTCGCCCTGGAGACCCAGTACTTC.

About this clonotype: A much more abundant neighbour one base away suggests this may be a read error. The V call is TRBV5-7, the J call TRBJ2-6, with D perhaps TRBD1 or TRBD2 (5 bases each). TRBV5-7 carries the ORF label, with uncertain function. The CDR3 covers 16 residues. Here the CDR3 DNA reads TGTGCCAGCAGCTTGGGCGACTACTCTGGGGCCAGCGTCCTGACTTTC. Protein: CASSLGDYSGASVLTF.